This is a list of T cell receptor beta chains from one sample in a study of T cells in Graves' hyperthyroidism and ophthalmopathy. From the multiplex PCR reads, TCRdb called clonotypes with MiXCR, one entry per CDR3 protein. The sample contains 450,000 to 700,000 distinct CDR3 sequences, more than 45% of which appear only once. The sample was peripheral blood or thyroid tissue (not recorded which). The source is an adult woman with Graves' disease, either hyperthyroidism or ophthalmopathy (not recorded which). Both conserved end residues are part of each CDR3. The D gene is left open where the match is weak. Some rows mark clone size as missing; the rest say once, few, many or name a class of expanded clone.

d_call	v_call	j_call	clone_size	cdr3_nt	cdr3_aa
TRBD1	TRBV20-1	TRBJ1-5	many	TGCAGTGCCCAGACAGGGGGTAGTGGCAATCAGCCCCAGCATTTT	CSAQTGGSGNQPQHF
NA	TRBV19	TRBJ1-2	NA	TGTGCCAGTAGTATAGATCATGGCTACACCTTC	CASSIDHGYTF
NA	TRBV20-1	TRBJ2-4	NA	TGCAGTGCCCCTAGTTTGGGTCTAGCCAAAAACATTCAGTACTTC	CSAPSLGLAKNIQYF
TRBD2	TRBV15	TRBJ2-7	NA	TGTGCCACCAGCAGAATACTAGCGCCCTACAATGAGCAGTACTTC	CATSRILAPYNEQYF
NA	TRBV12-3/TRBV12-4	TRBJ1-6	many	TGTGCCAGCAGTTCCGGACAGAATTCACCCCTCCACTTT	CASSSGQNSPLHF
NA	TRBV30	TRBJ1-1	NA	TGTGCCTGGAGTGAGCTCGAGAATTATGAAGCTTTCTTT	CAWSELENYEAFF
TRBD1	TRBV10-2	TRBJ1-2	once	TGCGCCAGCAGTGAGCCGGACAGGATGGACTATGGCTACACCTTC	CASSEPDRMDYGYTF
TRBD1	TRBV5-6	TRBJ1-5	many	TGTGCCAGCAGCTTAGGCCTCGGACAGGGGGTAGATCAGCCCCAGCATTTT	CASSLGLGQGVDQPQHF
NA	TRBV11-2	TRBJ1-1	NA	TGTGCCAGCAGCTTAAGGGCGGACCCTGAAGCTTTCTTT	CASSLRADPEAFF
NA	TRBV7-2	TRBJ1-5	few	TGTGCCAGCAGCTCGGAGCGCAATCAGCCCCAGCATTTT	CASSSERNQPQHF
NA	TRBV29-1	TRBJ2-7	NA	TGCAGCGTGGAGGCGGGTAGCTCCTACGAGCAGTACTTC	CSVEAGSSYEQYF
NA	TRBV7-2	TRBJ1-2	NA	TGTGCCAGCAGCTCGGAGGAGACCTATGGCTACACCTTC	CASSSEETYGYTF
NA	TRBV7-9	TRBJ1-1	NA	TGTGCCAGAAGCTTAGCGTCTAGCCCTGAAGCTTTCTTT	CARSLASSPEAFF
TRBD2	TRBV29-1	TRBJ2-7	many	TGCAGCGTTCGCGGGAGCGTCTACGAGCAGTACTTC	CSVRGSVYEQYF
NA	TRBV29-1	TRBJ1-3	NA	TGCAGCGTTGAAGATCGGGGAAACATCATATATTTT	CSVEDRGNIIYF
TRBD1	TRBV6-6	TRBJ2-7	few	TGTGCCAGCAGTTACTTTGGGACAGGAGCCTTCGAGCAGTACTTC	CASSYFGTGAFEQYF
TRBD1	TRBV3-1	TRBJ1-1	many	TGTGCCAGCAGCCTCCGACAGGGTAGTGTGAACACTGAAGCTTTCTTT	CASSLRQGSVNTEAFF
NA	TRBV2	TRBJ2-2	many	TGTGCCAGCAGCCTGACTAGTGTCCAGGTCCGGAGTAGGCTCGGGGAGCTGTTTTTT	CASSLTSVQVRSRLGELFF